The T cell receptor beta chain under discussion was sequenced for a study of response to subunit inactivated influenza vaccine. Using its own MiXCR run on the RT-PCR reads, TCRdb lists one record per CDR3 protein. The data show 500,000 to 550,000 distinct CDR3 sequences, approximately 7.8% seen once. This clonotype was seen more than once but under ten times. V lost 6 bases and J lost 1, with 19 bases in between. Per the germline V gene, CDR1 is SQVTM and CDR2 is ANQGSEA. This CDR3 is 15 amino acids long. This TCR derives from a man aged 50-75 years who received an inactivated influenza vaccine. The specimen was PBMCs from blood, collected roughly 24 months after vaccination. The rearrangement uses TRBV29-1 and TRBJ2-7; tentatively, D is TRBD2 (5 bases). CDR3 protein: CSVGRIGVRSYEQYF. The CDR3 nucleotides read TGCAGCGTCGGACGAATCGGGGTTAGGTCCTACGAGCAGTACTTC.